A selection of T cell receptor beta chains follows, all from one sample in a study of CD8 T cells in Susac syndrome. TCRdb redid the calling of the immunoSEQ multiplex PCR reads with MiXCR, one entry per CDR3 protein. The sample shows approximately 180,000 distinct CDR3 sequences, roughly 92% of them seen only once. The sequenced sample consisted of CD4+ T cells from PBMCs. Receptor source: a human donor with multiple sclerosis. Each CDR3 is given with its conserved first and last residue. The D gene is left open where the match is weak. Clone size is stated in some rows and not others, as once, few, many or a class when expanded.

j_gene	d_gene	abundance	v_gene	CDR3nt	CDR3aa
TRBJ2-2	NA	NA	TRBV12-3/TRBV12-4	TGTGCCAGCAGTTTCCAGGGGGGTCCCGGGGAGCTGTTTTTT	CASSFQGGPGELFF
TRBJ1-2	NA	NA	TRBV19	TGTGCCAGTAGCCTGGTAGGGGCGAACTATGGCTACACCTTC	CASSLVGANYGYTF
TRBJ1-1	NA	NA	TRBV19	TGTGCCAGTAGTATATTTCGGGACACTGAAGCTTTCTTT	CASSIFRDTEAFF
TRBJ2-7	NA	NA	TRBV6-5	TGTGCCAGCAGAGCCGGGAGCTCCTACGAGCAGTACTTC	CASRAGSSYEQYF
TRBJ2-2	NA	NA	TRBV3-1	TGTGCCAGCAGCCAAGGGGTAACCGTTAACACCGGGGAGCTGTTTTTT	CASSQGVTVNTGELFF
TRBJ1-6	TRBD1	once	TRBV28	TGTGCCAGCAGTTTTCTCCGACAGGGGAATTCACCCCTCCACTTT	CASSFLRQGNSPLHF
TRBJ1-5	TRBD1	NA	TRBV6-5	TGTGCCAGCAGTTACTCCGGGACAGGGGGCAATCAGCCCCAGCATTTT	CASSYSGTGGNQPQHF
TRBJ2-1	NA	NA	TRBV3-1	TGTGCCAGCAGCCAAGTAGGGGGGGTAGGATCAAATGAGCAGTTCTTC	CASSQVGGVGSNEQFF
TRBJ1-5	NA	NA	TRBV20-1	TGCAGTGCTATACAGGGACACAATCAGCCCCAGCATTTT	CSAIQGHNQPQHF
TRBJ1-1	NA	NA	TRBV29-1	TGCAGCGTCCTCCACAGGCTCATGAACACTGAAGCTTTCTTT	CSVLHRLMNTEAFF
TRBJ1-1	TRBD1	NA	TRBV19	TGTGCCAGTAGTACAAGGGACAGAGTGAACACTGAAGCTTTCTTT	CASSTRDRVNTEAFF
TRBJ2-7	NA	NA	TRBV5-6	TGTGCCAGCAGCTTGAACCACGAGCAGTACTTC	CASSLNHEQYF
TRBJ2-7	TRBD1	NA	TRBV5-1	TGCGCCAGCAGCCCCCAGGGGGCGAGTTACGAGCAGTACTTC	CASSPQGASYEQYF
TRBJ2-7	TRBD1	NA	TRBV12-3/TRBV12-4	TGTGCCAGCAGCACCGGGACAGACTCCTACGAGCAGTACTTC	CASSTGTDSYEQYF
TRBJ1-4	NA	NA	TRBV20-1	TGCAGTGCTAGAGATCATTCGACAGAGAATGAAAAACTGTTTTTT	CSARDHSTENEKLFF
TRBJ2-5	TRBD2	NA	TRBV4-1	TGCGCCAGCAGCCGACCATACCCGGGACTAGCGGGAGGCGAGACCCAGTACTTC	CASSRPYPGLAGGETQYF
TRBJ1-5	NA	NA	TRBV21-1	TGTGCCAGCAGCACACGGGCCCACTGGGGGCCCCAGCATTTT	CASSTRAHWGPQHF
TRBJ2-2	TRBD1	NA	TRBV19	TGTGCCAGTAGTCCGAGGGACAGGGGGTTCACCGGGGAGCTGTTTTTT	CASSPRDRGFTGELFF
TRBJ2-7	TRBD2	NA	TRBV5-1	TGCGCCAGCAGCTACCGGCGGGGGGGGCTAGCGAGTGACTACGAGCAGTACTTC	CASSYRRGGLASDYEQYF
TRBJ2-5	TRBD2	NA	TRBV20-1	TGCAGTGCCATTAGCGGGGGGGTATACCAAGAGACCCAGTACTTC	CSAISGGVYQETQYF
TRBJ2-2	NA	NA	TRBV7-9	TGTGCCAGCAGCTTAGAGATGCGGGCCGGGGAGCTGTTTTTT	CASSLEMRAGELFF
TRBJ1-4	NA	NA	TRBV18	TGTGCCAGCTCACCACCTGGGGGAGGTGGTGAAAAACTGTTTTTT	CASSPPGGGGEKLFF
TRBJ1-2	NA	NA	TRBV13	TGTGCCAGCAGCTTGCAGAACCTCTATGGCTACACCTTC	CASSLQNLYGYTF
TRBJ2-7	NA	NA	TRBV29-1	TGCAGCCCCTGGGGCTACGAGCAGTACTTC	CSPWGYEQYF
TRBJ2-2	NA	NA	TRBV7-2	TGTGCCAGCAGCCACACGGGACGGCGACTAACGAACACCGGGGAGCTGTTTTTT	CASSHTGRRLTNTGELFF
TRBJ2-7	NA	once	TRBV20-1	TGCAGTGCTAGAACCCCTAGCGTCCACGAGCAGTACTTC	CSARTPSVHEQYF